The 8 T cell receptor beta chains listed next were all sequenced from one sample in a study of blood T cell repertoires in COVID-19. The table came from immunoSEQ multiplex PCR; TCRdb's copy has only in-frame clones and leaves some out. Found here are some 130,000 clones, 70% to 80% of them singletons; the top ten hold approximately 9.9%. Sequencing input: peripheral blood. Receptors were obtained from a man in his 60s who had recovered from COVID-19.

This clone was counted once. The CDR3 region is CASSSGFGHETQYF. In DNA, the CDR3 is TGTGCCAGCAGCTCTGGTTTTGGGCACGAGACCCAGTACTTC. The rearrangement uses TRBV9 and TRBJ2-5; D remains unclear. The CDR3 spans 14 residues. V shed 4 bases and J shed 5 bases, with 15 bases lying between them. Germline values: CDR1 SGDLS, CDR2 YYNGEE.

V and J are TRBV2 and TRBJ1-6, with TRBD1 matching 9 bases. Germline assignment: CDR1 SNHLY and CDR2 FYNNEI. This CDR3 is 13 amino acids long. The ends lost 8 bases at V and 5 bases at J; junction bases unmatched: 1. For the CDR3, the DNA is TGTGCCAGCCGGACAGGGGATAATTCACCCCTCCACTTT. Translating gives CASRTGDNSPLHF. The whole variable domain, remainder taken from reference TRBV2 and TRBJ1-6, is EPEVTQTPSHQVTQMGQEVILRCVPISNHLYFYWYRQILGQKVEFLVSFYNNEISEKSEIFDDQFSVERPDGSNFTLKIRSTKLEDSAMYFCASRTGDNSPLHFGNGTRLTVT.

The chain is built from TRBV24-1 and TRBJ2-5; 9 bases fit TRBD2. The CDR3 is 15 amino acids. Germline V gives CDR1 KGHDR, CDR2 SFDVKD. Losses at the gene ends were 2 bases for V and 3 bases for J; bases not matched to a gene: 3. The chain's CDR3 is CATSDSVAGEETQYF. The CDR3 coding sequence is TGTGCCACCAGTGATTCAGTAGCGGGAGAAGAGACCCAGTACTTC.

The V gene is TRBV28, the J gene TRBJ1-1; TRBD1 matches at 8 bases. J lost 0 bases, V lost 3 bases, and 3 bases had no gene match. Germline V CDR1 and CDR2: MDHEN, SYDVKM. This CDR3 contains 15 residues. Here the CDR3 DNA reads TGTGCCAGCAGTTTGCAGGGGGCCATGAACACTGAAGCTTTCTTT. It translates to CASSLQGAMNTEAFF.

The chain employs TRBV9 and TRBJ1-1; D gene ambiguous. CDR1 is SGDLS, CDR2 YYNGEE, per germline. V was cut by 0 bases and J by 4 bases, with 10 bases left in between. The CDR3 covers 14 residues. CDR3 coding DNA: TGTGCCAGCAGCGTAGCTCATCTTAGCACTGAAGCTTTCTTT. Translating it yields CASSVAHLSTEAFF.

V usage is TRBV10-1 and J usage is TRBJ1-6; 9 bases line up with TRBD1. The CDR3 loop spans 13 amino acids. J gave up 7 bases and V 10 bases, and 5 bases lay outside the gene matches. The germline V gene encodes CDR1 WNHNN and CDR2 SYGVQD (reference sequence). The CDR3 bases are TGCGCCATATCAGACAGGGGGAATTCACCCCTCCACTTT. The encoded protein is CAISDRGNSPLHF.

The rearrangement links TRBV18 to TRBJ2-7; D is perhaps TRBD1 (6 bases). The germline V gene encodes CDR1 KGHSH and CDR2 LQKENI. The CDR3 runs 13 residues. V was shortened by 5 bases and J by 5 bases, with 13 bases between the two germline ends. The CDR3 protein is CASSGDIEDEQYF. CDR3 coding DNA: TGTGCCAGCTCAGGGGACATCGAAGACGAGCAGTACTTC.

This chain connects TRBV7-2 to TRBJ2-1; 8 bases fit TRBD2. The CDR3 is made up of 15 amino acids. V dropped 2 bases and J dropped 4; count of bases not matched to a gene: 4. Germline V lookup: CDR1 SGHTA, CDR2 FQGNSA. The CDR3 loop is CASSLWIAGYNEQFF. Here the CDR3 DNA reads TGTGCCAGCAGCTTATGGATAGCGGGGTACAATGAGCAGTTCTTC.